The rows below give T cell receptor beta chains drawn from one sample of a study of blood T cell repertoires in COVID-19. The repertoire was sequenced with immunoSEQ multiplex PCR; TCRdb's copy has only in-frame clones and lacks some. The data contain fewer than 250,000 clones, more than 75% of them singletons. Material: peripheral blood. The receptors originated from a man aged 55 to 69 with acute or convalescent COVID-19. Each CDR3 is given without its conserved first and last residue. A clone size is listed for some rows: how often the clone was seen (once, few, many), or a class if it is expanded.

>few|TRBV7-8|TRBJ2-7
ASSLVQVLSYEQY
>NA|TRBV4-1|TRBJ2-1
ASSQADRGGDNEQF
>NA|TRBV7-9|TRBJ1-4
ASSFLIAGEKLF
>NA|TRBV6-2/TRBV6-3|TRBJ2-2
ASSYSGLQNTGELF
>NA|TRBV27|TRBJ2-1
ASIHRGGSYNEQF
>NA|TRBV12-5|TRBJ1-3
ASGLVGVGGNTIY
>NA|TRBV5-6|TRBJ2-3
ASSLDAGGPWEY
>NA|TRBV28|TRBJ1-5
ASSLGGTGGQPQH
>NA|TRBV2|TRBJ1-6
ARSGTEGLVDSPLH
>NA|TRBV7-8|TRBJ1-2
ASSHSRGPQGYT
>once|TRBV7-3|TRBJ1-1
ASSLTSQGVTEAF
>NA|TRBV5-4|TRBJ2-3
ASSPAGEPQMAQY
>NA|TRBV10-2|TRBJ2-7
ASSETGTGTYEQY
>NA|TRBV6-5|TRBJ2-7
ASSPAGGRDEQY
>few|TRBV2|TRBJ2-7
ASSELRGGGRQY
>NA|TRBV6-2/TRBV6-3|TRBJ1-5
ASSHSRQVSNQPQH
>NA|TRBV2|TRBJ2-7
AGLSGGEGYEQY
>NA|TRBV4-1|TRBJ1-1
ASSQIGQGATLNTEAF
>few|TRBV19|TRBJ1-5
ASSNIGQLGNQPQH
>NA|TRBV5-6|TRBJ1-2
ASSVVSGVIYGYT
>once|TRBV28|TRBJ1-4
ASSLDGGATNEKLF
>NA|TRBV13|TRBJ2-7
ASSLVGDSREQY
>NA|TRBV7-2|TRBJ2-3
ASSSQGTDTQY
>NA|TRBV13|TRBJ2-7
ASSLGSSYEQY
>once|TRBV7-9|TRBJ1-3
ASSSGQPNSGNTIY
>once|TRBV19|TRBJ2-5
ASSIGGSGGAVKTQY
>NA|TRBV5-6|TRBJ1-1
ASSVGTGARRDTEAF
>NA|TRBV2|TRBJ2-7
ASSDYGTGIPYEQY
>NA|TRBV7-9|TRBJ1-2
ASSLSRLGYGYT
>NA|TRBV7-5|TRBJ1-6
ARREGQGVSPLH
>few|TRBV18|TRBJ2-5
ASSPSPSLQETQY
>NA|TRBV24-1|TRBJ2-3
ATSDPTEPTDTQY
>NA|TRBV28|TRBJ2-7
ASSGPGSSYEQY
>once|TRBV19|TRBJ1-6
ASSGGDLLSSYNSPLH
>NA|TRBV6-5|TRBJ1-6
ASSYSSRDNSPLH
>NA|TRBV5-1|TRBJ1-6
ASSLWGEGSSYNSPLH
>NA|TRBV19|TRBJ2-7
ASSTQGSSYEQY
>once|TRBV11-2|TRBJ2-2
ASSGGLATYGELF
>NA|TRBV7-8|TRBJ1-5
ASSSGGGNQPQH